One and the same sample provided the 15 T cell receptor beta chains below, sequenced in a study of T-cell memory formation after mild COVID-19 (dated by TCRdb to about 2021). Library construction relied on 5' RACE. These reads were obtained on an Illumina NovaSeq 6000. The public reads were reanalyzed by TCRdb: fastp trimming at Q25, MiXCR alignment, in-frame beta chains only. CDR3 protein sequences are deduplicated, and each keeps its most common genes and DNA. For this sample the table gives 120,000 or so distinct CDR3 sequences, of which approximately 6.3% were detected only once. About 2.2% of the sample is held by the ten biggest clonotypes. The source material was PBMCs or a T cell subset sorted from them (not recorded which). The receptors here all came from an adult woman who had mild COVID-19 (a few samples of this study predate the infection). The sample titles of this study are shuffled in the database, so cell type and time point are left out; the donor was told from shared clones.

This clonotype was recorded a few times. The chain has TRBV29-1 and TRBJ1-2; D gene uncertain. The CDR3 has 13 residues. The germline CDR1 and CDR2 sequences are SQVTM and ANQGSEA. Trimming cost V 3 bases and J 8 bases, with 16 bases left between them. Here the CDR3 DNA reads TGCAGCGTTGATCCCGGCAGCCGTGGAGGCTACACCTTC. Translating it yields CSVDPGSRGGYTF.

The chain uses TRBV7-2 and TRBJ2-3; no firm D call. Germline V CDR1 and CDR2: SGHTA, FQGNSA. V lost 3 bases and J 5 bases, leaving 9 bases between the germline ends. The CDR3 is made up of 13 amino acids. Here the CDR3 DNA reads TGTGCCAGCAGCTTTAAAGTCGGAGATACGCAGTATTTT. The encoded protein is CASSFKVGDTQYF.

The V gene is TRBV12-3 or TRBV12-4, the J gene TRBJ1-4; no clear D. The V end was cut by 6 bases, the J end by 8 bases, with 16 bases between. The CDR3 is 14 amino acids. CDR3: CASSAAWTAEKLFF. The CDR3 DNA is TGTGCCAGCAGCGCCGCATGGACCGCGGAAAAACTGTTTTTT.

Many counts were recorded for this clonotype. The chain combines TRBV12-3 or TRBV12-4 with TRBJ1-2, with D perhaps matching TRBD1 (5 bases). The CDR3 totals 11 residues. Trimming removed 5 bases from V and 11 bases from J, with 12 bases in between. The CDR3 loop is CASSPGGIYTF. The CDR3 DNA reads as TGTGCCAGCAGTCCCGGGGGTATTTACACCTTC.

The V gene is TRBV18, the J gene TRBJ1-4; D is perhaps TRBD1 (6 bases). The germline V gene encodes CDR1 KGHSH and CDR2 LQKENI. Trimming took off 4 bases at V and 6 bases at J, with 12 bases between the two ends. The CDR3 is 14 residues long. The CDR3 reads CASSRGTRDEKLFF. Here the CDR3 DNA reads TGTGCCAGCTCACGGGGGACAAGAGATGAAAAACTGTTTTTT.

Only a few counts were recorded for this clonotype. The chain employs TRBV6-6 and TRBJ2-7; 9 nucleotides line up with TRBD1. Germline lookup yields CDR1 MNHNY and CDR2 SVGAGI (reference sequence). The CDR3 sequence is 15 residues long. Losses at the gene ends were 2 bases for V and 1 base for J; bases not matched to a gene: 3. The CDR3 region is CASSYVGTGSYEQYF. The DNA of the CDR3 is TGTGCCAGCAGTTACGTCGGGACAGGGTCCTACGAGCAGTACTTC.

In its sample, this clonotype was seen many times. The V and J genes are TRBV9 and TRBJ2-3, with TRBD2 matching over 7 bases. V lost 0 bases to trimming and J lost 0 bases; unmatched junction nucleotides: 4. Germline CDR1 reads SGDLS; CDR2 reads YYNGEE. This CDR3 contains 16 residues. This chain's CDR3 is CASSVGGGASTDTQYF. The CDR3 DNA follows: TGTGCCAGCAGCGTAGGCGGGGGAGCTAGCACAGATACGCAGTATTTT.

This clonotype was recorded at least ten times. The V call is TRBV5-1, the J call TRBJ2-6, with a weak D call TRBD2 (5 bases). The CDR3 extends over 15 amino acids. With 4 bases removed from V and 2 bases from J, the gap between germline ends came to 10 bases. Germline lookup yields CDR1 SGHRS and CDR2 YFSETQ. The chain's CDR3 is CASSPQEAGANVLTF. Written as DNA, the CDR3 is TGCGCCAGCAGCCCTCAGGAGGCTGGGGCCAACGTCCTGACTTTC.

This clonotype has just a few counts. V gene TRBV4-1 combines with J gene TRBJ2-2; 8 bases agree with TRBD2. CDR1 is MGHRA, CDR2 YSYEKL, per germline. V lost 4 bases to trimming and J lost 4 bases; unmatched junction nucleotides: 5. This CDR3 has 15 residues. The CDR3 coding sequence is TGCGCCAGCAGCCGGACCAGCGGGGGCACCGGGGAGCTGTTTTTT. Its protein product is CASSRTSGGTGELFF.

V usage is TRBV12-3 or TRBV12-4 and J usage is TRBJ1-2; 7 nucleotides line up with TRBD1. The CDR3 sequence is 13 residues long. Trimming at V came to 3 bases and at J to 8 bases, leaving 6 bases not matched to a gene. CDR3 loop: CASSFEGARGYTF. The CDR3 coding sequence is TGTGCCAGCAGTTTCGAGGGGGCCCGGGGCTACACCTTC.

This chain uses TRBV3-1 with TRBJ2-1; D may be TRBD1 (6 bases). CDR3 length: 15 residues. V lost 4 bases to trimming and J lost 8 bases, with 18 bases between them. The germline V gene encodes CDR1 LGHDT and CDR2 YNNKEL (reference sequence). CDR3 sequence reads: CASSRLGARGYEQFF. CDR3 sequence (DNA): TGTGCCAGCAGCCGCTTGGGGGCGAGGGGCTATGAGCAGTTCTTC.

Many counts were recorded for this clonotype. The chain employs TRBV9 and TRBJ1-5; D perhaps matches TRBD1 (6 bases). Germline V gene lookup returns CDR1 SGDLS and CDR2 YYNGEE. V gave up 5 bases and J gave up 2 bases, with 14 bases separating them. This CDR3 contains 15 residues. CDR3 bases: TGTGCCAGCAGTCCTACAGGGTTCGGCAATCAGCCCCAGCATTTT. It specifies CASSPTGFGNQPQHF.

This clonotype has a count of ten or more. This sequence joins TRBV12-3 or TRBV12-4 and TRBJ2-7; TRBD1 matches 7 bases. Unmatched junction bases numbered 5, after V lost 3 bases and J lost 6 bases. The CDR3 length is 13 residues. The CDR3, as DNA: TGTGCCAGCAGTTTGGGACAGCGCGGCGAGCAGTACTTC. Amino acid sequence: CASSLGQRGEQYF.

This clonotype was detected a few times. DNA of the CDR3: TGTGCCAGCAGCACCCTTTTCACAGATACGCAGTATTTT. Translation gives CASSTLFTDTQYF. The chain combines TRBV12-3 or TRBV12-4 with TRBJ2-3; D remains ambiguous. Trimming removed 6 bases from V and 2 bases from J, with 9 bases in between. The CDR3 is 13 residues long.

This clonotype was counted between two and nine times. The gene calls are TRBV2 and TRBJ2-2, with D possibly called TRBD1 or TRBD2 (5 bases each). Germline CDR1 is SNHLY and CDR2 is FYNNEI. V was clipped by 0 bases and J by 7 bases, with 9 bases between them. The CDR3 contains 14 residues. In DNA, the CDR3 is TGTGCCAGCAGTGAAGCGGGGGTCGGCGGGGAGCTGTTTTTT. Protein product: CASSEAGVGGELFF.